Here is one TCR beta chain with its context. Its antigen is not known. Profiling relied on immunoSEQ multiplex PCR, and the TCRdb table lists in-frame clones only, not all of them. The data hold 50,000 or so clones, with roughly 89% observed a single time. The source of the sample is a study of PD-1 blockade in classical Hodgkin lymphoma. The study, taken as a whole, reports: In CD4+ cells, TCR diversity went up significantly by C4D1, but in CD8+ cells it did not.

This CDR3 is 17 amino acids long. From germline, CDR1 is MGHRA and CDR2 YSYEKL. V shed 0 bases and J 7 bases; nucleotides not matched to a gene: 8. The time point: cycle 4 day 1 (C4D1), after 6 weeks of nivolumab. Every patient relapsed after autologous stem cell transplantation, and brentuximab vedotin exposure varied. Complete response, partial response or progressive disease made up the best responses. The chain recombines TRBV4-1 with TRBJ2-1; 11 bases align to TRBD2. The source was peripheral blood mononuclear cells (PBMCs), collected before the fourth cycle of nivolumab. This TCR was sampled from a human donor with classical Hodgkin lymphoma. CDR3: CASSQEVLASGRNEQFF. For the CDR3, the DNA is TGCGCCAGCAGCCAAGAGGTTCTGGCTAGCGGGAGGAATGAGCAGTTCTTC.